The rows below give T cell receptor beta chains drawn from one sample of a study of cytomegalovirus exposure and HLA in healthy donors. Profiled with immunoSEQ multiplex PCR; TCRdb holds only in-frame clones, not every one. The table lists a few hundred thousand clones, 86% of them singletons, with 0.65% to 0.85% in the top ten. Sample: PBMCs. Receptors originate from a woman between 18 and 30 years old in good health and CMV-seronegative. CDR3s include the opening cysteine and the closing phenylalanine or tryptophan. A D gene is named only where the DNA matches it firmly. For some rows the clone size is stated as once, few or many, or as a class when expanded; others skip it.

clone size	CDR3 length	V gene	D gene	J gene	CDR3 protein	CDR3 DNA
.	19	TRBV12-5	TRBD2	TRBJ2-7	CASGLVKRELAGGGGEQYF	TGTGCTAGTGGTTTGGTAAAACGAGAACTAGCGGGAGGTGGAGGCGAGCAGTACTTC
.	14	TRBV27	TRBD2	TRBJ2-1	CASSLMAGSGEQFF	TGTGCCAGCAGTTTAATGGCAGGTAGCGGGGAGCAGTTCTTC
.	14	TRBV7-7	TRBD1	TRBJ2-7	CASSSDRSSYEQYF	TGTGCTAGCAGCTCGGACAGGAGCTCCTACGAGCAGTACTTC
.	14	TRBV7-9	.	TRBJ1-1	CASSSHTGDTEAFF	TGTGCCAGCAGCTCACACACAGGCGACACTGAAGCTTTCTTT
.	13	TRBV7-9	TRBD1	TRBJ1-3	CATTGDPGNTIYF	TGTGCCACCACAGGGGATCCTGGAAACACCATATATTTT
.	13	TRBV28	.	TRBJ2-7	CASSLRGAYEQYF	TGTGCCAGCAGTTTACGCGGAGCCTACGAGCAGTACTTC
.	15	TRBV29-1	TRBD1	TRBJ2-4	CSGDNWVGDRNIQYF	TGCAGCGGGGACAACTGGGTCGGGGACAGAAACATTCAGTACTTC
.	13	TRBV27	.	TRBJ1-1	CASSLSHSPEAFF	TGTGCCAGCAGTTTATCCCACAGCCCTGAAGCTTTCTTT
.	13	TRBV18	.	TRBJ1-5	CASSLGDNQPQHF	TGTGCCAGCTCACTAGGGGACAATCAGCCCCAGCATTTT
.	16	TRBV18	.	TRBJ2-7	CASSPTSTGLTYEQYF	TGTGCCAGCTCACCCACATCTACAGGGTTAACCTACGAGCAGTACTTC
.	14	TRBV11-1	.	TRBJ2-5	CASSPIAKQETQYF	TGTGCCAGCAGCCCCATAGCGAAACAAGAGACCCAGTACTTC
once	16	TRBV7-2	TRBD1	TRBJ1-2	CASSPERGQTYYGYTF	TGCGCCAGCAGCCCAGAACGGGGACAGACTTACTATGGCTACACCTTC
.	18	TRBV4-2	TRBD2	TRBJ2-3	CASSQAFGLAGSTDTQYF	TGTGCCAGCAGCCAAGCCTTTGGACTAGCGGGGAGCACAGATACGCAGTATTTT
.	16	TRBV7-9	TRBD1	TRBJ2-7	CASSASTGTGDYEQYF	TGTGCCAGCAGCGCATCGACCGGGACAGGCGACTACGAGCAGTACTTC
once	16	TRBV18	TRBD2	TRBJ2-1	CASSSASGSVYNEQFF	TGTGCCAGCTCGTCCGCTAGCGGGAGCGTTTACAATGAGCAGTTCTTC
.	14	TRBV10-3	.	TRBJ2-7	CAISEAAGSYEQYF	TGTGCCATCAGTGAAGCAGCGGGCTCCTACGAGCAGTACTTC
.	17	TRBV18	TRBD1	TRBJ2-2	CASSPSDRVGNTGELFF	TGTGCCAGCTCACCCTCGGACAGGGTCGGGAACACCGGGGAGCTGTTTTTT
once	14	TRBV6-5	.	TRBJ2-7	CASSYQSEDYEQYF	TGTGCCAGCAGTTACCAAAGCGAGGATTACGAGCAGTACTTC
.	14	TRBV5-4	.	TRBJ2-4	CASSLQGSKNIQYF	TGTGCCAGCAGCTTGCAGGGTAGCAAAAACATTCAGTACTTC
.	13	TRBV19	.	TRBJ1-4	CASSDRTSEKLFF	TGTGCCAGCTCCGACAGGACTTCTGAAAAACTGTTTTTT
.	14	TRBV11-2	TRBD1	TRBJ1-3	CASSSRTGGNTIYF	TGTGCCAGCAGCTCCCGGACAGGGGGAAACACCATATATTTT
.	13	TRBV29-1	TRBD2	TRBJ2-7	CSVVDSGRHEQYF	TGCAGCGTTGTTGATAGCGGGAGGCACGAGCAGTACTTC
.	15	TRBV28	.	TRBJ2-6	CASIRNLAGANVLTF	TGTGCCAGCATACGGAACCTAGCTGGGGCCAACGTCCTGACTTTC
.	16	TRBV5-1	.	TRBJ1-3	CASSEDTGYAGNTIYF	TGCGCCAGCAGCGAGGACACAGGGTACGCTGGAAACACCATATATTTT
.	12	TRBV5-1	.	TRBJ2-7	CASSLDRAEQYF	TGCGCCAGCAGCTTGGACAGGGCCGAGCAGTACTTC
.	16	TRBV19	.	TRBJ1-2	CASSINSIIRNYGYTF	TGTGCCAGTAGTATAAATTCAATTATCCGGAACTATGGCTACACCTTC
.	16	TRBV4-3	.	TRBJ2-1	CASSQGRESSYNEQFF	TGCGCCAGCAGCCAAGGGAGGGAGAGCTCCTACAATGAGCAGTTCTTC
.	15	TRBV18	TRBD1	TRBJ1-4	CASSSTGGTNEKLFF	TGTGCCAGCTCATCGACAGGGGGGACTAATGAAAAACTGTTTTTT
.	16	TRBV28	.	TRBJ1-5	CASSAHPGGSRQPQHF	TGTGCCAGCAGCGCCCATCCGGGGGGTTCGCGCCAGCCCCAGCATTTT
.	15	TRBV5-4	TRBD1	TRBJ2-7	CASSFGAGGYYEQYF	TGTGCCAGCAGCTTTGGGGCAGGGGGTTACTACGAGCAGTACTTC
few	11	TRBV6-5	.	TRBJ1-1	CASRSNTEAFF	TGTGCCAGCAGGAGTAACACTGAAGCTTTCTTT
.	16	TRBV28	.	TRBJ1-5	CASSPPVGGSDQPQHF	TGTGCCAGCAGTCCGCCGGTTGGGGGGTCGGATCAGCCCCAGCATTTT
.	14	TRBV18	.	TRBJ2-1	CASSSPGLDNEQFF	TGTGCCAGCTCATCCCCCGGACTGGACAATGAGCAGTTCTTC
.	15	TRBV5-5	TRBD2	TRBJ2-7	CASSLSSGRADEQYF	TGTGCCAGCAGCTTGAGTAGCGGGAGGGCCGACGAGCAGTACTTC
once	17	TRBV18	.	TRBJ1-1	CASSPRGDPARNTEAFF	TGTGCCAGCTCACCACGGGGGGATCCGGCACGAAACACTGAAGCTTTCTTT
few	14	TRBV5-4	.	TRBJ2-1	CASSLGTAYNEQFF	TGTGCCAGCAGCTTGGGGACAGCTTACAATGAGCAGTTCTTC
.	15	TRBV7-9	.	TRBJ2-7	CASTDRRPTPYEQYF	TGTGCCAGCACCGACAGGCGCCCTACGCCCTACGAGCAGTACTTC
.	17	TRBV4-3	TRBD1	TRBJ2-7	CASSQDEWDSGSYEQYF	TGCGCCAGCAGCCAAGACGAATGGGACAGCGGCTCCTACGAGCAGTACTTC
.	13	TRBV6-5	TRBD1	TRBJ1-2	CASSRQGSYGYTF	TGTGCCAGCAGTCGACAGGGGTCCTATGGCTACACCTTC
.	14	TRBV19	.	TRBJ2-3	CASTPRREKDTQYF	TGTGCCAGTACCCCGCGACGGGAGAAAGATACGCAGTATTTT
.	14	TRBV2	TRBD1	TRBJ1-2	CASSETGTREGYTF	TGTGCCAGCAGTGAGACAGGGACTAGGGAGGGCTACACCTTC
once	15	TRBV5-1	TRBD2	TRBJ2-1	CASSLVASGHNEQFF	TGCGCCAGCAGCTTGGTGGCTAGCGGACACAATGAGCAGTTCTTC
.	11	TRBV6-1	.	TRBJ2-7	CASTNLDEQYF	TGTGCCAGCACCAACCTAGACGAGCAGTACTTC
few	14	TRBV28	TRBD1	TRBJ1-1	CASNLQGVNTEAFF	TGTGCCAGCAACCTACAGGGGGTGAACACTGAAGCTTTCTTT
.	15	TRBV6-5	.	TRBJ2-7	CASSTVISGTYEQYF	TGTGCCAGCAGTACGGTGATTTCAGGAACCTACGAGCAGTACTTC
.	16	TRBV7-2	.	TRBJ1-2	CASSLRGGQANYGYTF	TGTGCCAGCAGCTTGAGGGGGGGTCAAGCTAACTATGGCTACACCTTC
.	12	TRBV5-1	TRBD2	TRBJ2-1	CASSPIGGEQFF	TGCGCCAGCAGCCCCATCGGGGGGGAGCAGTTCTTC
.	13	TRBV27	.	TRBJ2-6	CASQGSGANVLTF	TGTGCCAGCCAGGGCTCTGGGGCCAACGTCCTGACTTTC
.	15	TRBV6-1	TRBD2	TRBJ2-1	CASSPSGSSYNEQFF	TGTGCCAGCAGCCCTAGCGGGAGCTCCTACAATGAGCAGTTCTTC
.	17	TRBV9	TRBD1	TRBJ2-7	CASSVTGAPLAPYEQYF	TGTGCCAGCAGCGTGACAGGGGCCCCCTTGGCCCCCTACGAGCAGTACTTC
.	15	TRBV4-3	.	TRBJ1-4	CASSQEGAANEKLFF	TGCGCCAGCAGCCAAGAAGGGGCGGCTAATGAAAAACTGTTTTTT
.	18	TRBV5-1	TRBD2	TRBJ2-1	CASSLAKLTSGKVNEQFF	TGCGCCAGCAGCTTGGCGAAATTAACTAGCGGGAAAGTGAATGAGCAGTTCTTC
.	13	TRBV18	.	TRBJ1-5	CASSPGDHQPQHF	TGTGCCAGCTCACCCGGGGATCATCAGCCCCAGCATTTT
.	15	TRBV28	.	TRBJ1-1	CASSLHQGRDTEAFF	TGTGCCAGCAGTCTCCACCAGGGGAGAGACACTGAAGCTTTCTTT
.	16	TRBV5-6	TRBD2	TRBJ2-1	CASSLLRESWGNEQFF	TGTGCCAGCAGCTTGCTGCGGGAGTCTTGGGGGAATGAGCAGTTCTTC